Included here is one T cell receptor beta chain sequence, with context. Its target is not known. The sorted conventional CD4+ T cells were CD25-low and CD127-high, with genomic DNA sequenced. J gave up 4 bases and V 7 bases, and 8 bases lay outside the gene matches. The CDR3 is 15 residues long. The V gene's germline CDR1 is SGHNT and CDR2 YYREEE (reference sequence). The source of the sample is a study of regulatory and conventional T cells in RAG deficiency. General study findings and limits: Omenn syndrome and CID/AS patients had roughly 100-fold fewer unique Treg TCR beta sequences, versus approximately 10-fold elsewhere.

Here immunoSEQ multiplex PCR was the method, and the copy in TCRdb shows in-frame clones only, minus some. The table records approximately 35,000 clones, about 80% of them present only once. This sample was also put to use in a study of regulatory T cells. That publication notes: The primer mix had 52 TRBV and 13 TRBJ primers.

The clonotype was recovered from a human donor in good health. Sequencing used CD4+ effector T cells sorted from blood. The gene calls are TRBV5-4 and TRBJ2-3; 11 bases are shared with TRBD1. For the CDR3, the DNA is TGTGCCAGCCTGCCGGGGACAGGGGGGGCAGATACGCAGTATTTT. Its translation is CASLPGTGGADTQYF.